This T cell receptor (beta chain) was found in a study of T cell clonality in common variable immunodeficiency. Study results and caveats: Common variable immunodeficiency TCR beta sequences reportedly had fewer deletions and N-nucleotide insertions. CVID subjects showed higher TCRbeta clonality than healthy controls. Repertoire-complication correlations in CVID were limited by patient heterogeneity.

The germline CDR1 and CDR2 sequences are LNHDA and SQIVND (reference sequence). The CDR3 loop spans 15 amino acids. Losses at the gene ends were 3 bases for V and 1 base for J; bases not matched to a gene: 2. Libraries were prepared by immunoSEQ multiplex PCR; TCRdb keeps only in-frame clonotypes and omits some of them. Singletons are absent from the sample, which has tens of thousands of clones. This clone was detected ten times or more. The antigen is undetermined. The read terminates 3 residues before the CDR3 end, so the remaining end is supplied by the germline J gene. Caucasian heritage predominated among both patients and controls.

The clonotype originates from a person aged 18 to 75 in good health. Source material: peripheral blood mononuclear cells. The chain has TRBV19 and TRBJ2-5; 10 bases match TRBD2. The DNA read from the CDR3 is TGTGCCAGTAGTATTACTAGCGGGGCCCAAGAGACC. Translated: CASSITSGAQET. The CDR3 as a whole reads CASSITSGAQETQYF.